The 27 T cell receptor beta chains below all came from one sample that was sequenced in a study of T cells in Graves' hyperthyroidism and ophthalmopathy. RNA transcripts provided the source from which TCR beta CDR3 regions were amplified. The study used the HTBI primer set for a first-round RT-PCR of the TCR CDR3. One entry per CDR3 protein results from TCRdb running MiXCR on the multiplex PCR reads. This table holds around 200,000 distinct CDR3 sequences, approximately 17% found once. The sequencing input was blood. The source of these receptors is a woman between 45 and 60 years old with Graves' hyperthyroidism.

The sample holds many counts of this clonotype. This chain's CDR3 is CSVVRANEQYF. DNA of the CDR3: TGCAGCGTTGTTAGGGCCAACGAGCAGTACTTC. The chain links TRBV29-1 to TRBJ2-7; D not resolved. Germline V gene lookup returns CDR1 SQVTM and CDR2 ANQGSEA. The V gene lost 4 bases and the J gene lost 5 bases, with 9 bases spanning the gap. The CDR3 runs 11 residues.

The V gene is TRBV11-1, the J gene TRBJ1-2; D gene ambiguous. The CDR3 spans 13 residues. Trimming removed 4 bases at V and 0 bases at J, with 6 bases between. Germline CDR1 SGHAT, CDR2 FQDESV (reference sequence). In nucleotides, the CDR3 is TGTGCCAGCAGCTCCGGAGCTAACTATGGCTACACCTTC. It is translated as CASSSGANYGYTF.

V usage is TRBV2 and J usage is TRBJ1-2, with TRBD1 matching over 8 bases. This CDR3 spans 13 amino acids. Per the germline V gene, CDR1 is SNHLY and CDR2 is FYNNEI. J gave up 4 bases and V 6 bases, and 4 bases lay outside the gene matches. CDR3 sequence (DNA): TGTGCCAGCAGCAGACAGGGGACCTATGGCTACACCTTC. Its protein is CASSRQGTYGYTF.

This clonotype showed up many times. V is TRBV11-2 and J is TRBJ1-4; D remains unclear. This CDR3 has 16 amino acids. V lost 4 bases and J 6 bases, leaving 18 bases between the germline ends. CDR1 and CDR2 (germline): SGHAT, FQNNGV. The CDR3 DNA reads as TGTGCCAGCAGCTCCGTCAAAGGGTATCATTATGAAAAACTGTTTTTT. It yields the protein CASSSVKGYHYEKLFF.

As to this clonotype: A much larger clonotype is one base distant, so this may be a read error. The conserved phenylalanine or tryptophan is not found at the CDR3 terminus, so this likely reflects a read error. The chain uses TRBV6-5 and TRBJ1-1; D not certain. Germline V gene data show CDR1 as MNHEY and CDR2 as SVGAGI. The CDR3 covers 13 residues. V was cut by 1 base and J by 6 bases, with 9 bases left in between. CDR3 residues: CASSYLENAEAFL. Written as DNA, the CDR3 is TGTGCCAGCAGTTACTTGGAAAACGCTGAAGCTTTCCTT.

The chain employs TRBV28 and TRBJ2-3, with D perhaps TRBD1 (6 bases). CDR3 length equals 15 residues. Germline loops: CDR1 MDHEN, CDR2 SYDVKM. V lost 3 bases to trimming and J lost 6 bases, with 16 bases between them. For the CDR3, the DNA is TGTGCCAGCAGTTTGGACAGATTCGGTGGGGATACGCAGTATTTT. Amino acids: CASSLDRFGGDTQYF.

This clonotype was detected ten times or more. The V call is TRBV5-1, the J call TRBJ2-5, with D unclear. The CDR3 totals 14 residues. Germline-derived CDR1 and CDR2 are SGHRS and YFSETQ. V was trimmed by 0 bases and J by 2 bases, leaving 8 bases between them. The CDR3 reads CASSLDGYQETQYF. In DNA form, the CDR3 reads TGCGCCAGCAGCTTGGATGGCTATCAAGAGACCCAGTACTTC.

A remark on this clonotype: With a much larger clone just one base away, this may be a read error. The V call is TRBV11-1, the J call TRBJ1-6, with TRBD1 matching over 8 bases. The germline gives CDR1 SGHAT, CDR2 FQDESV (reference sequence). This CDR3 has 14 residues. CDR3 nucleotides: TGTGCCAGCAGCGAATGGGACAGGAATTCACGCCTCCACTTT. This codes for CASSEWDRNSRLHF. Complete variable domain (other parts from reference TRBV11-1 and TRBJ1-6): EAEVAQSPRYKITEKSQAVAFWCDPISGHATLYWYRQILGQGPELLVQFQDESVVDDSQLPKDRFSAERLKGVDSTLKIQPAELGDSAMYLCASSEWDRNSRLHFGNGTRLTVT.

This clonotype appeared many times. The rearrangement links TRBV20-1 to TRBJ1-5; no reliable D call. The germline CDR1 and CDR2 sequences are DFQATT and SNEGSKA (reference sequence). This CDR3 is built from 14 residues. Deletions cut 5 bases from V and 0 bases from J, with 11 bases between. The CDR3 protein is CSADQPYSNQPQHF. The CDR3 bases are TGCAGTGCTGACCAACCGTATAGCAATCAGCCCCAGCATTTT.

This clonotype was counted many times. The chain couples TRBV6-1 to TRBJ1-1; a weak D match, TRBD1 (5 bases). The V end lost 8 bases, the J end lost 4 bases, and 17 bases lay between the germline ends. This CDR3 has 14 amino acids. Germline CDR1 MNHNS, CDR2 SASEGT. As DNA, the CDR3 is TGTGCCAGCTATTGGGGGGGGAGTAGCACTGAAGCTTTCTTT. Translated, it gives CASYWGGSSTEAFF.

The J gene is TRBJ1-2, the V gene TRBV12-3 or TRBV12-4, with 12 bases identical to TRBD1. V shed 6 bases and J 3 bases; nucleotides not matched to a gene: 8. CDR3 length: 16 amino acids. CDR3 DNA: TGTGCCAGCAGACCGGGACAGGGGGCGACGGACTATGGCTACACCTTC. Amino acid sequence: CASRPGQGATDYGYTF.

This clonotype was recorded at least ten times. The CDR3 DNA follows: TGTGCCAGCAGAAACAGGGGGAGCTCCTATAATTCACCCCTCCACTTT. Protein: CASRNRGSSYNSPLHF. The chain has TRBV3-1 and TRBJ1-6, with 8 bases that match TRBD1. Germline CDR1 LGHDT, CDR2 YNNKEL (reference sequence). The CDR3 has 16 amino acids. V lost 6 bases to trimming and J lost 0 bases; unmatched junction nucleotides: 4. Looking up the rest from reference TRBV3-1 and TRBJ1-6 gives the full variable domain: DTAVSQTPKYLVTQMGNDKSIKCEQNLGHDTMYWYKQDSKKFLKIMFSYNNKELIINETVPNRFSPKSPDKAHLNLHINSLELGDSAVYFCASRNRGSSYNSPLHFGNGTRLTVT.

This clonotype has a count of ten or more. V usage is TRBV18 and J usage is TRBJ2-1; 9 bases match TRBD2. The trim removed 3 bases at V and 3 bases at J, leaving 9 bases unmatched. Germline V gene sequence: CDR1 KGHSH, CDR2 LQKENI. The CDR3 sequence is 17 residues long. Written as DNA, the CDR3 is TGTGCCAGCTCACCTAGCGGGGGCCGATCGGGCTACAATGAGCAGTTCTTC. Protein sequence: CASSPSGGRSGYNEQFF.

This clonotype was seen ten or more times. V usage is TRBV6-1 and J usage is TRBJ1-2, with D maybe TRBD1 (6 bases). The CDR3 length is 12 residues. Germline V lookup: CDR1 MNHNS, CDR2 SASEGT. The V gene lost 6 bases and the J gene lost 4 bases, with 9 bases spanning the gap. CDR3 sequence (DNA): TGTGCCAGCAGCGACAGGAGCTATGGCTACACCTTC. This codes for CASSDRSYGYTF.

This clonotype has ten or more counts. The CDR3 loop is CSVGTSGTDTQYF. The CDR3 DNA reads TGCAGCGTGGGGACCTCTGGCACAGATACGCAGTATTTT. The chain recombines TRBV29-1 with TRBJ2-3; D is tentatively TRBD1 or TRBD2 (5 bases each). The CDR3 has 13 amino acids. Germline V gives CDR1 SQVTM, CDR2 ANQGSEA. V gave up 6 bases and J gave up 1 base, with 11 bases separating them.

This clonotype was seen ten or more times. V gene TRBV5-1 combines with J gene TRBJ2-5; D may be TRBD2 (6 bases). Germline V gene data show CDR1 as SGHRS and CDR2 as YFSETQ. Trimming took off 3 bases at V and 4 bases at J, with 16 bases between the two ends. The CDR3 contains 15 residues. The CDR3 region is CASSSGSRSRETQYF. The CDR3 coding sequence is TGCGCCAGCAGCTCCGGGAGCAGGAGCAGAGAGACCCAGTACTTC.

This chain connects TRBV7-3 to TRBJ2-4; D is perhaps TRBD2 (6 bases). The germline V gene has CDR1 SGHTA and CDR2 FQGTGA. The CDR3 loop spans 15 amino acids. V lost 4 bases and J 2 bases, leaving 12 bases between the germline ends. CDR3 DNA sequence: TGTGCCAGCAGCTCGGCCGGGGGATCCAAAAACATTCAGTACTTC. Encoded protein: CASSSAGGSKNIQYF.

This clonotype was found many times. The chain joins TRBV27 to TRBJ1-2, with unresolved D. The CDR3 loop spans 14 amino acids. V lost 5 bases, J lost 0 bases, and 10 bases lay in between. CDR1 MNHEY and CDR2 SMNVEV come from the germline V gene (reference sequence). The CDR3: CASSLSRSNYGYTF. CDR3 sequence (DNA): TGTGCCAGCAGTCTCTCCCGCTCTAACTATGGCTACACCTTC.

The chain links TRBV9 to TRBJ2-3; tentative D call: TRBD1 (6 bases). V lost 4 bases, J lost 1 base, and 19 bases lay in between. Germline V CDR1 and CDR2: SGDLS, YYNGEE. The CDR3 loop spans 17 amino acids. CDR3 sequence reads: CASSYGPGEGGTDTQYF. DNA of the CDR3: TGTGCCAGCAGCTACGGGCCAGGGGAAGGAGGCACAGATACGCAGTATTTT.

This clonotype was recorded at least ten times. CDR3 coding DNA: TGCAGTGCTACCGACAGGGGATGGGGGCCCCAGCATTTT. It encodes CSATDRGWGPQHF. The rearrangement links TRBV20-1 to TRBJ1-5, with 8 positions matching TRBD1. The germline CDR1 and CDR2 sequences are DFQATT and SNEGSKA (reference sequence). After removal of 4 bases from V and 9 bases from J, the junction contained 8 bases not matched to a gene. The CDR3 has 13 amino acids.

This clonotype was seen a few times. CDR3 protein: CASSAPGLKYNEQFF. DNA of the CDR3: TGTGCCAGCAGTGCCCCGGGTCTTAAGTACAATGAGCAGTTCTTC. V usage is TRBV25-1 and J usage is TRBJ2-1, with D unclear. This CDR3 has 15 amino acids. CDR1 is MGHDK, CDR2 SYGVNS, per germline. V was shortened by 4 bases and J by 4 bases, with 14 bases between the two germline ends.

This chain connects TRBV6-4 to TRBJ1-1, with TRBD1 identical over 7 bases. Trimming took 9 bases from V and 1 from J; bases not matched to a gene: 8. Germline V gene data show CDR1 as MRHNA and CDR2 as SNTAGT. The CDR3 loop spans 14 amino acids. The CDR3 DNA follows: TGTGCCAGTAAACCGGGACAGACGAACACTGAAGCTTTCTTT. Protein: CASKPGQTNTEAFF.

This clonotype came up a few times. This may come from a read error, since a much larger clone is one base off. J is TRBJ1-1 and V is TRBV29-1; D is uncertain. Germline CDR1 and CDR2: SQVTM and ANQGSEA. There are 10 residues in the CDR3. The CDR3 DNA is TGCAGCTGCGGAGAGACTGGAGCTTTCTTT. Its translation: CSCGETGAFF.

This clonotype was seen repeatedly, ten times or more. The chain employs TRBV7-6 and TRBJ1-1; D not certain. Germline assignment: CDR1 SGHVS and CDR2 FNYEAQ. With 4 bases removed from V and 8 bases from J, the gap between germline ends came to 14 bases. The CDR3 extends over 13 amino acids. In DNA form, the CDR3 reads TGTGCCAGCAGCTCCTGGACGGAACAAGAAGCTTTCTTT. It specifies CASSSWTEQEAFF.

This chain uses TRBV11-2 with TRBJ1-2; no reliable D call. Germline V gene sequence: CDR1 SGHAT, CDR2 FQNNGV. The CDR3 runs to 13 residues. The V end lost 4 bases, the J end lost 4 bases, and 10 bases lay between the germline ends. Here the CDR3 reads CASSYLEAYGYTF. DNA of the CDR3: TGTGCCAGCAGCTACCTCGAGGCCTATGGCTACACCTTC.

The chain couples TRBV28 to TRBJ1-3; D is possibly TRBD1 (5 bases). The CDR3 is 17 amino acids. The V end lost 3 bases, the J end lost 0 bases, and 15 bases lay between the germline ends. Germline values: CDR1 MDHEN, CDR2 SYDVKM. The CDR3 reads CASSFRGDGYSGNTIYF. The CDR3 DNA reads TGTGCCAGCAGTTTTCGAGGGGACGGATACTCTGGAAACACCATATATTTT.

This clonotype was counted many times. The V call is TRBV6-1, the J call TRBJ1-2, with D perhaps TRBD1 (6 bases). Per germline, CDR1 MNHNS and CDR2 SASEGT. Between the trimmed V and J ends, which lost 1 base and 0 bases, there was a span of 9 bases. The CDR3 has 15 residues. The CDR3 DNA reads TGTGCCAGCAGTGAAGTGGGGGCGCCTAACTATGGCTACACCTTC. Translated: CASSEVGAPNYGYTF.